These T cell receptor beta chains were read from a single sample in a study of cytomegalovirus exposure and HLA in healthy donors. The assay was immunoSEQ multiplex PCR, and TCRdb's table has in-frame clones only and misses some. The sample records some 70,000 clones, over 80% being singletons. Sequencing was performed on PBMCs. These receptors all stem from a young man in good health and CMV-seronegative. Each CDR3 is given with its conserved first and last residue. The order of the fields is D gene, clone size, V gene, CDR3 length, J gene, CDR3 protein, CDR3 DNA. D genes are given only for firm matches. Clone size appears in some rows only: once, few, many, or a class for an expanded clone.

D gene: -; clone size: -; V gene: TRBV6-1; CDR3 length: 13; J gene: TRBJ1-2; CDR3 protein: CASSEKPNYGYTF; CDR3 DNA: TGTGCCAGCAGTGAAAAGCCTAACTATGGCTACACCTTC
D gene: TRBD1; clone size: -; V gene: TRBV9; CDR3 length: 14; J gene: TRBJ1-2; CDR3 protein: CASSRGQGAGGYTF; CDR3 DNA: TGTGCCAGCAGCAGAGGACAGGGGGCCGGTGGCTACACCTTC
D gene: TRBD1; clone size: few; V gene: TRBV4-3; CDR3 length: 13; J gene: TRBJ2-7; CDR3 protein: CASSQATGSEQYF; CDR3 DNA: TGCGCCAGCAGCCAAGCGACAGGGTCCGAGCAGTACTTC
D gene: -; clone size: -; V gene: TRBV7-8; CDR3 length: 15; J gene: TRBJ2-5; CDR3 protein: CASSLDLAGGETQYF; CDR3 DNA: TGTGCCAGCAGCTTAGACCTAGCTGGGGGGGAGACCCAGTACTTC
D gene: TRBD1; clone size: -; V gene: TRBV18; CDR3 length: 14; J gene: TRBJ2-3; CDR3 protein: CASSGQGSTDTQYF; CDR3 DNA: TGTGCCAGCTCCGGACAGGGGAGCACAGATACGCAGTATTTT
D gene: TRBD1; clone size: -; V gene: TRBV10-2; CDR3 length: 14; J gene: TRBJ1-2; CDR3 protein: CASSETGTGNGYTF; CDR3 DNA: TGCGCCAGCAGTGAGACCGGGACAGGGAATGGCTACACCTTC
D gene: TRBD1; clone size: -; V gene: TRBV2; CDR3 length: 14; J gene: TRBJ2-7; CDR3 protein: CASSILQGPYEQYF; CDR3 DNA: TGTGCCAGCAGTATTTTACAGGGGCCCTACGAGCAGTACTTC
D gene: -; clone size: -; V gene: TRBV18; CDR3 length: 16; J gene: TRBJ1-4; CDR3 protein: CASSRVHRAGWEKLFF; CDR3 DNA: TGTGCCAGCTCACGGGTCCACAGGGCCGGATGGGAAAAACTGTTTTTT
D gene: TRBD1; clone size: -; V gene: TRBV11-3; CDR3 length: 15; J gene: TRBJ2-1; CDR3 protein: CASSRGQDEGNEQFF; CDR3 DNA: TGTGCCAGCAGCCGCGGACAGGACGAAGGGAATGAGCAGTTCTTC
D gene: TRBD1; clone size: -; V gene: TRBV4-2; CDR3 length: 17; J gene: TRBJ1-5; CDR3 protein: CASSQATGGGGNQPQHF; CDR3 DNA: TGTGCCAGCAGCCAAGCTACAGGGGGCGGTGGCAATCAGCCCCAGCATTTT
D gene: TRBD2; clone size: -; V gene: TRBV5-1; CDR3 length: 16; J gene: TRBJ2-1; CDR3 protein: CASSGGGLVSYNEQFF; CDR3 DNA: TGCGCCAGCAGCGGGGGGGGACTAGTCTCCTACAATGAGCAGTTCTTC
D gene: -; clone size: few; V gene: TRBV5-1; CDR3 length: 14; J gene: TRBJ1-1; CDR3 protein: CASSLHRLNTEAFF; CDR3 DNA: TGCGCCAGCAGCTTGCACAGATTGAACACTGAAGCTTTCTTT
D gene: -; clone size: once; V gene: TRBV4-1; CDR3 length: 16; J gene: TRBJ1-5; CDR3 protein: CASSQGWGGNNQPQHF; CDR3 DNA: TGCGCCAGCAGCCAAGGTTGGGGAGGAAACAATCAGCCCCAGCATTTT
D gene: -; clone size: -; V gene: TRBV7-2; CDR3 length: 15; J gene: TRBJ2-3; CDR3 protein: CASSLVGRSTDTQYF; CDR3 DNA: TGTGCCAGCAGCTTAGTGGGCAGGTCCACAGATACGCAGTATTTT
D gene: -; clone size: -; V gene: TRBV5-6; CDR3 length: 16; J gene: TRBJ1-5; CDR3 protein: CASSSEGGVDDQPQHF; CDR3 DNA: TGTGCCAGCAGCTCCGAGGGAGGGGTGGACGATCAGCCCCAGCATTTT
D gene: -; clone size: -; V gene: TRBV7-2; CDR3 length: 13; J gene: TRBJ2-3; CDR3 protein: CASSSVHRDTQYF; CDR3 DNA: TGTGCCAGCAGCTCTGTACACCGAGATACGCAGTATTTT